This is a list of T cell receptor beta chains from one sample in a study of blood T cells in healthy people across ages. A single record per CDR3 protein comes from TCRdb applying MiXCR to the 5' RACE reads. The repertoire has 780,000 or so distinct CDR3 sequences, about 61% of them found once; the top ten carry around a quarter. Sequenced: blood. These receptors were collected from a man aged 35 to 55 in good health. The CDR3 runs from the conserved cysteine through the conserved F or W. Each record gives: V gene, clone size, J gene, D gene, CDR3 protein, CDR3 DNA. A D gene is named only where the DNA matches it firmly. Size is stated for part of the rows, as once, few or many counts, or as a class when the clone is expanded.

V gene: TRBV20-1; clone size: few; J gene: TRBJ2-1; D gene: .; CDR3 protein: CSARTHFGFATKNNEQFF; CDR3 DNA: TGCAGTGCTAGAACTCATTTTGGGTTCGCGACCAAAAACAATGAGCAGTTCTTC
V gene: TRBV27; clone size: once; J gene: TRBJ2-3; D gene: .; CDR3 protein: CASSVLYPADTQYF; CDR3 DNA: TGTGCCAGCAGTGTACTGTACCCGGCAGATACGCAGTATTTT
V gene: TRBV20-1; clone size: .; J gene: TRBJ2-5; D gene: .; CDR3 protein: CSASRAEQETQYF; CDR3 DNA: TGCAGTGCTAGTAGAGCGGAACAAGAGACCCAGTACTTC
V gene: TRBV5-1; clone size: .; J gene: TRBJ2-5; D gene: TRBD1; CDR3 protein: CASRAGGMMETQYF; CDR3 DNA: TGCGCCAGCAGGGCAGGGGGCATGATGGAGACCCAGTACTTC
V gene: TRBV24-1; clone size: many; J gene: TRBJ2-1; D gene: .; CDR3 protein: CATSDPSPSGSSSYNEQFF; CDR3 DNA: TGTGCCACCAGTGATCCCTCGCCATCGGGGTCAAGCTCCTACAATGAGCAGTTCTTC
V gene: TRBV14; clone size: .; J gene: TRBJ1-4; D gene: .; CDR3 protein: CASSRAWANEKLFF; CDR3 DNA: TGTGCCAGCAGCCGAGCATGGGCTAATGAAAAACTGTTTTTT
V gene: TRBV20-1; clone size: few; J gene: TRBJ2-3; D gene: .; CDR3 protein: CSARDLGGGLDTQYF; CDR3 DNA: TGCAGTGCTAGAGATTTGGGGGGGGGCCTGGATACGCAGTATTTT
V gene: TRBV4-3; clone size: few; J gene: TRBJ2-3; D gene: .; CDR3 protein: CASSLSVGQGTDTQYF; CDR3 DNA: TGCGCCAGCAGCCTCTCGGTGGGGCAGGGGACAGATACGCAGTATTTT
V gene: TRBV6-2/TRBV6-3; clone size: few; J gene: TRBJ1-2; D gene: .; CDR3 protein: CATQPGIQAAGWTERNYGYTF; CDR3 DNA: TGTGCCACCCAGCCGGGTATCCAAGCGGCGGGGTGGACAGAAAGAAACTATGGCTACACCTTC
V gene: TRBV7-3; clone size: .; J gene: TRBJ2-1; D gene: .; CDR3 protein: CASSLTGPSDTNEQFF; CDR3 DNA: TGTGCCAGCAGCTTAACGGGTCCCTCAGACACCAATGAGCAGTTCTTC
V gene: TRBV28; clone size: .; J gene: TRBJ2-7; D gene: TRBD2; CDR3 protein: CASSLPSGSTYEQYF; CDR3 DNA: TGTGCCAGCAGTTTACCTAGCGGGAGCACCTACGAGCAGTACTTC
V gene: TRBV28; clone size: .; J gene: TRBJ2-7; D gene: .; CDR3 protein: CASIGPDGYGQYF; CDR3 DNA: TGTGCCAGCATAGGGCCAGACGGGTACGGGCAGTACTTC
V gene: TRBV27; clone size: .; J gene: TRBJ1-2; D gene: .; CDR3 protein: CASPWGGSGALYGYTF; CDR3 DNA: TGTGCCAGCCCCTGGGGGGGATCAGGCGCGCTCTATGGCTACACCTTC
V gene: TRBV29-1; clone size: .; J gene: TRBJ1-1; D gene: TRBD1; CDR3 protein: CSVHRQGMGTEAFF; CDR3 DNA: TGCAGCGTACACCGACAGGGAATGGGCACTGAAGCTTTCTTT
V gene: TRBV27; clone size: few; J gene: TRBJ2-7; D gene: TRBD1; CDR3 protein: CASRSHYQRDRAYEQYF; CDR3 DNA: TGTGCCAGCAGGAGCCATTACCAAAGGGACAGGGCCTACGAGCAGTACTTC
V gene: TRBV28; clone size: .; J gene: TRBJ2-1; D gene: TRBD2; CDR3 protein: CASSWTSTYNEQFF; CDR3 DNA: TGTGCCAGCAGCTGGACTAGCACCTACAATGAGCAGTTCTTC
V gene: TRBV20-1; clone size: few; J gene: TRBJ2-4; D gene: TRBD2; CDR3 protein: CSARDSGRGKNIQYF; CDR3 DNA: TGCAGTGCTAGAGATTCGGGGAGGGGCAAAAACATTCAGTACTTC
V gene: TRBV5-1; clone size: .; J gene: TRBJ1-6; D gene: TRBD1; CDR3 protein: CASSLEGTGTSPLHF; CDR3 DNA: TGCGCCAGCAGCTTGGAGGGGACAGGGACTTCACCCCTCCACTTT
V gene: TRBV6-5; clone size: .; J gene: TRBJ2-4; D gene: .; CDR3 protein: CASSSAGYPNIQYF; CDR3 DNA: TGTGCCAGCAGTTCGGCAGGGTATCCAAACATTCAGTACTTC
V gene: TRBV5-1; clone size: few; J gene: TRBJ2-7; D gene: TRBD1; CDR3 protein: CASSQNAGTGRDYEQYF; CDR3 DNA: TGCGCCAGCAGCCAAAATGCCGGGACAGGGCGTGATTACGAGCAGTACTTC
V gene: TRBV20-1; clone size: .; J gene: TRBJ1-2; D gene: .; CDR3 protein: CSARDTGTNYGYTF; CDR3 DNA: TGCAGTGCTCGAGATACAGGGACTAACTATGGCTACACCTTC
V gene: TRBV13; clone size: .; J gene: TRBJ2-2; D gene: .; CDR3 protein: CASSSPDLNTGELFF; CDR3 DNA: TGTGCCAGCAGTAGCCCCGACCTGAACACCGGGGAGCTGTTTTTT
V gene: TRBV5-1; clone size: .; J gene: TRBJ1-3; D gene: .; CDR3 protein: CASSLGSMSSGNTIYF; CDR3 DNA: TGCGCCAGCAGCTTGGGAAGCATGAGCTCTGGAAACACCATATATTTT
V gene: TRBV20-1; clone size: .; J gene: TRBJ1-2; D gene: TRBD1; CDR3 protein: CSARDSRGYGYTF; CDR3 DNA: TGCAGTGCTAGAGATTCCAGGGGGTACGGCTACACCTTC
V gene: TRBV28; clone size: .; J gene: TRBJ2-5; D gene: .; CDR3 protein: CASSLSVGGFISETQYF; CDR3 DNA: TGTGCCAGCAGTTTATCAGTTGGGGGGTTTATTTCGGAGACCCAGTACTTC
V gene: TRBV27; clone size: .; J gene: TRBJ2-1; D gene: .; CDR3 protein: CASSLSVRGEQFF; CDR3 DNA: TGTGCCAGCAGTTTATCAGTCAGGGGTGAGCAGTTCTTC
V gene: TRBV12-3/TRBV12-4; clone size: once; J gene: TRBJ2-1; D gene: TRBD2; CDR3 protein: CASSLRSGGYNEQFF; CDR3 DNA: TGTGCCAGCAGTTTGCGAAGCGGGGGGTACAATGAGCAGTTCTTC
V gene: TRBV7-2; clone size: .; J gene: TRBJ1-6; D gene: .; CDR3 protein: CASSPGNSYNSPLHF; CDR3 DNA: TGTGCCAGCAGCCCCGGTAACTCCTATAATTCACCCCTCCACTTT
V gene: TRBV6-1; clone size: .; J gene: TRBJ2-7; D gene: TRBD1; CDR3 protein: CASSAFLSGQGSFEQYF; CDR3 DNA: TGTGCCAGCAGTGCGTTTCTATCGGGACAGGGGTCTTTCGAGCAGTACTTC
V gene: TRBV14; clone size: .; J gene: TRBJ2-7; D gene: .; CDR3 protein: CASSPLVFYEQYF; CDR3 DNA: TGTGCCAGCAGCCCGCTCGTTTTCTACGAGCAGTACTTC
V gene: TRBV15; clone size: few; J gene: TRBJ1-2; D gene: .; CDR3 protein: CATSGRLSYGYTF; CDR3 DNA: TGTGCCACCAGCGGCCGGCTTAGCTATGGCTACACCTTC
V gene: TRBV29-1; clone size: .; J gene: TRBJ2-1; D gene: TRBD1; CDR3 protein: CSVGQGFNEQFF; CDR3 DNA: TGCAGCGTTGGACAGGGTTTCAATGAGCAGTTCTTC
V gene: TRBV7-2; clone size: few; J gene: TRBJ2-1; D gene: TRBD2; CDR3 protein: CASSYNREGLPEQFF; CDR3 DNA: TGTGCCAGCAGCTATAACCGGGAGGGCCTTCCTGAGCAGTTCTTC
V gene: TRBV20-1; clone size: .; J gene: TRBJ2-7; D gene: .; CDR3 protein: CSAPRQGPTYEQYF; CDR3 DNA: TGCAGTGCCCCCCGGCAGGGTCCCACATACGAGCAGTACTTC
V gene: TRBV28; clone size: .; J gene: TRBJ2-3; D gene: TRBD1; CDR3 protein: CASRGQGRTDTRYF; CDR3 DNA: TGTGCCAGCAGGGGACAGGGGCGCACAGATACGCGGTATTTT
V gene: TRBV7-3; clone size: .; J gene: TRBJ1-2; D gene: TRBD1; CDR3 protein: CASSFRQGGGYTF; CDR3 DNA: TGTGCCAGCAGCTTCAGACAGGGGGGCGGCTACACCTTC
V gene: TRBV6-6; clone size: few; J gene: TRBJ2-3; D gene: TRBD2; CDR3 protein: CASSYSGRGGINTQYF; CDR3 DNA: TGTGCCAGCAGTTACTCCGGGCGGGGGGGGATAAATACGCAGTATTTT
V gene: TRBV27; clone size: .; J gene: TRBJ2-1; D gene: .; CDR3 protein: CASSSTSAEQFF; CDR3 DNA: TGTGCCAGCAGTTCCACTAGTGCTGAGCAGTTCTTC
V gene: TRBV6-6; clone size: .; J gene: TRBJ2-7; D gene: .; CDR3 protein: CASSYRTDSEQYF; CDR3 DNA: TGTGCCAGCAGTTACCGAACGGACAGCGAGCAGTACTTC
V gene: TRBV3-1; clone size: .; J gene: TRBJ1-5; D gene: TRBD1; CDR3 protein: CASSQSKTGGSQPQHF; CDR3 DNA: TGTGCCAGCAGCCAATCGAAGACAGGGGGCAGTCAGCCCCAGCATTTT
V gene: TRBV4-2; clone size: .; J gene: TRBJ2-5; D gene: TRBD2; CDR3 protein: CASRGQGGPRQETQYF; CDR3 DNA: TGTGCCAGCAGGGGGCAGGGAGGGCCGCGACAAGAGACCCAGTACTTC
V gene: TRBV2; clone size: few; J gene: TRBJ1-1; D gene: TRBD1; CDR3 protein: CASAWGSKQGEAFF; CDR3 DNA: TGTGCCAGCGCCTGGGGATCCAAACAGGGGGAAGCTTTCTTT